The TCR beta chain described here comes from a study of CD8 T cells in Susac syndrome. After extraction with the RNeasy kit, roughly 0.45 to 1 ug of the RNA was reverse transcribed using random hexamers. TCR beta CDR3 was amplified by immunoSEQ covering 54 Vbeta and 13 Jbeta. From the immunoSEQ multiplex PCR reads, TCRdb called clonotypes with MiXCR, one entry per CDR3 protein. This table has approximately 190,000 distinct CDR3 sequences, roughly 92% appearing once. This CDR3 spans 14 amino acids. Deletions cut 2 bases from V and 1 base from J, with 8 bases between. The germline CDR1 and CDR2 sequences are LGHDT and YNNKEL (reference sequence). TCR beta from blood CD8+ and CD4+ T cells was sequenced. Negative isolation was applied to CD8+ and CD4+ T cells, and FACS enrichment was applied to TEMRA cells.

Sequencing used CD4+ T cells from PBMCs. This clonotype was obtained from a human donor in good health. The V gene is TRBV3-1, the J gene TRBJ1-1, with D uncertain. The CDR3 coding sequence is TGTGCCAGCAGCCAACACCAGACGAACACTGAAGCTTTCTTT. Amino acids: CASSQHQTNTEAFF.